This TCR beta chain was captured by sequencing in a study of CD8+CD57+ T cells in acquired aplastic anemia. In the study overall: Sorted cells (CD4+ and CD8+) yielded DNA amounts that averaged roughly 3.2 ug. Healthy CD8+ samples averaged around 11 million reads. Study-level results: Shared by patients and controls, 25 to 35 CD8+ CDR3s were abundant in patients. CD8+ Simpson's diversity in patients was not significantly different from that in controls.

TCR beta VDJ and CDR3 profiling used genomic DNA as template. From the reads, TCRdb called clonotypes with MiXCR, one entry per CDR3 protein. The table lists about 200,000 distinct CDR3 sequences, about 37% of them singletons, with roughly 1.1% in the top ten. This clonotype came up a few times. Antigen unknown. What was sequenced was sorted CD4+, CD8+, or CD8+CD57+ T cells (not recorded which) from PBMCs. The TCR comes from a human donor in good health, serving as a control.

As DNA, the CDR3 is TGTGCCAGCACCTTAAGGGGTAAAGCGGTCTCCTACAATGAGCAGTTCTTC. This sequence encodes CASTLRGKAVSYNEQFF. V and J are TRBV9 and TRBJ2-1; D assignment may be TRBD1 or TRBD2 (5 bases each). V lost 6 bases and J lost 0, with 19 bases in between. The CDR3 length is 17 residues. The germline V gene encodes CDR1 SGDLS and CDR2 YYNGEE.